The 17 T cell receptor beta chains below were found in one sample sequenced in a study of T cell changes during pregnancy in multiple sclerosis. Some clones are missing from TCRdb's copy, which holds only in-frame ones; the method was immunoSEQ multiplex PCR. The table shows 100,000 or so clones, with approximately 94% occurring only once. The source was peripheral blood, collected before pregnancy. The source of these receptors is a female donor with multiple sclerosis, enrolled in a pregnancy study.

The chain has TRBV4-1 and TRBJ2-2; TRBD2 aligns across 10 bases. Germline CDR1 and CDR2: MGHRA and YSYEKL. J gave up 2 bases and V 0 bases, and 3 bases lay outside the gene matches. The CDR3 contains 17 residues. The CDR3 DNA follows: TGCGCCAGCAGCCAAGAAGGACTAGCGGATAACACCGGGGAGCTGTTTTTT. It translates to CASSQEGLADNTGELFF.

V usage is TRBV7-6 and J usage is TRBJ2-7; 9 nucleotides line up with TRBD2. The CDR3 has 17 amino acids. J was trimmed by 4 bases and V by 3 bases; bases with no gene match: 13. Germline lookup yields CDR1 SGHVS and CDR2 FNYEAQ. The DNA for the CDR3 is TGTGCCAGCAGCTTGGGCCCTTTGCGGGAGGGCCAGTACGAGCAGTACTTC. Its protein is CASSLGPLREGQYEQYF.

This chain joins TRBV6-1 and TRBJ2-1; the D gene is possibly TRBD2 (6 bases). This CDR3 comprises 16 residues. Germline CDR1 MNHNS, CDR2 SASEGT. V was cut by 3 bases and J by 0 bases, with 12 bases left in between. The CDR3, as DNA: TGTGCCAGCAGTGACCGGGACTTGATCTCCTACAATGAGCAGTTCTTC. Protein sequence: CASSDRDLISYNEQFF.

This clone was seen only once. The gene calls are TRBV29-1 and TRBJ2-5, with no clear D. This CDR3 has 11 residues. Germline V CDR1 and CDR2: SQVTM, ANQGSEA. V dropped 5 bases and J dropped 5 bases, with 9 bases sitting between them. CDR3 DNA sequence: TGCAGCGTTCGGCCACAGGAGACCCAGTACTTC. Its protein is CSVRPQETQYF. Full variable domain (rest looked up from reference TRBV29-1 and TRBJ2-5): SAVISQKPSRDICQRGTSLTIQCQVDSQVTMMFWYRQQPGQSLTLIATANQGSEATYESGFVIDKFPISRPNLTFSTLTVSNMSPEDSSIYLCSVRPQETQYFGPGTRLLVL.

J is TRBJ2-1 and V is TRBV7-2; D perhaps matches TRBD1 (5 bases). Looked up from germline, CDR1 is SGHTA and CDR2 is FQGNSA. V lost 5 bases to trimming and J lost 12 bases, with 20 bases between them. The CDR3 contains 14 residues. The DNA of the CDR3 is TGTGCCAGCAGCCAAAATCACCTCAGGGCGATGCAGTTCTTC. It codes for CASSQNHLRAMQFF.

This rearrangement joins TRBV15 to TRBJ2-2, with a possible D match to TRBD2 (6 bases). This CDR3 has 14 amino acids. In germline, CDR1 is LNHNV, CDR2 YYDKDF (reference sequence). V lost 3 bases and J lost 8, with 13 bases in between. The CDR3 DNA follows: TGTGCCACCAGCAGGCGGGACTCGGCGGGGGAGCTGTTTTTT. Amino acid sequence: CATSRRDSAGELFF.

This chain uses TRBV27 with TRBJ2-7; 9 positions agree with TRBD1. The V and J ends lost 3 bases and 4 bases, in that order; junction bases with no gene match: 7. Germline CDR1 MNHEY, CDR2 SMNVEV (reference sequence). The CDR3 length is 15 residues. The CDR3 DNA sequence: TGTGCCAGCAGTTTTCGGGGGACAGGGATTTACGAGCAGTACTTC. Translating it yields CASSFRGTGIYEQYF.

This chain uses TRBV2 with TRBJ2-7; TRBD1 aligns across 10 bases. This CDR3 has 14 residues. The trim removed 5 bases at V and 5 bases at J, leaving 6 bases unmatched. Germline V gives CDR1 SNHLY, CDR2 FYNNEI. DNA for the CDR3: TGTGCCAGCAGTCGACAGGGGGCCTTCAACGAGCAGTACTTC. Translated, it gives CASSRQGAFNEQYF.

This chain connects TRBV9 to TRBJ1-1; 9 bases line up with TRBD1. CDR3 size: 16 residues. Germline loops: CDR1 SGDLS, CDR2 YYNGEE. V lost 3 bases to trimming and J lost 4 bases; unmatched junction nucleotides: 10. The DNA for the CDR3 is TGTGCCAGCAGCGCCCGCACAGGGGGCGGCGGCACTGAAGCTTTCTTT. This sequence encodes CASSARTGGGGTEAFF. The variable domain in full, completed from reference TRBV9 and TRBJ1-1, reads DSGVTQTPKHLITATGQRVTLRCSPRSGDLSVYWYQQSLDQGLQFLIQYYNGEERAKGNILERFSAQQFPDLHSELNLSSLELGDSALYFCASSARTGGGGTEAFFGQGTRLTVV.

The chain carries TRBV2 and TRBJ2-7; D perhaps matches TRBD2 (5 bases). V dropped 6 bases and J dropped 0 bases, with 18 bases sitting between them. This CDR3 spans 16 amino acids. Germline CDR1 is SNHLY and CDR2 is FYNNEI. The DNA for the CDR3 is TGTGCCAGCAGGTCCGGGGTCTCACTAAGCTCCTACGAGCAGTACTTC. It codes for CASRSGVSLSSYEQYF.

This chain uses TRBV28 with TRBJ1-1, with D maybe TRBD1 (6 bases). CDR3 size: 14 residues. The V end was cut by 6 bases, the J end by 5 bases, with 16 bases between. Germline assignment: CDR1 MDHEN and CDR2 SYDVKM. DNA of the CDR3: TGTGCCAGCAGGCGCCCCGCAGGGGAAACTGAAGCTTTCTTT. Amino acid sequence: CASRRPAGETEAFF.

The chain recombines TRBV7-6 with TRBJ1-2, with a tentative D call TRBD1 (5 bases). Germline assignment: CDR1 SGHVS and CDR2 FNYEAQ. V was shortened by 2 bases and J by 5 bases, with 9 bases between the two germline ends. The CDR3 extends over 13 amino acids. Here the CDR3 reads CASSLPGDYGYTF. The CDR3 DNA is TGTGCCAGCAGCTTACCGGGGGATTATGGCTACACCTTC.

In nucleotides, the CDR3 is TGTGCCAGCAGCAAAAAAAGGACTAGCTTCTCCTACAATGAGCAGTTCTTC. Translation: CASSKKRTSFSYNEQFF. The rearrangement joins TRBV21-1 to TRBJ2-1; TRBD2 is the table's D call and was not checked against the DNA. TRBV21-1 is an annotated pseudogene. The CDR3 covers 17 residues.

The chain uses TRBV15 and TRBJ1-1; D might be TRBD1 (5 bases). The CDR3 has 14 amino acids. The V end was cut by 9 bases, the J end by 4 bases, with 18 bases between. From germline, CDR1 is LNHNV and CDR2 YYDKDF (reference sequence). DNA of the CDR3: TGTGCCACAGGCCAAGGAGGGACGGGCACTGAAGCTTTCTTT. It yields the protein CATGQGGTGTEAFF.

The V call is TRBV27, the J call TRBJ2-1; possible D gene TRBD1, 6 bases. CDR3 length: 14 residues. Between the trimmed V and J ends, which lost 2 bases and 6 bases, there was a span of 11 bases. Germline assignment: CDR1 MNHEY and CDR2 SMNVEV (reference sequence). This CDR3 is CASSLMAGVNEQFF. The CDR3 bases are TGTGCCAGCAGTTTAATGGCAGGGGTCAATGAGCAGTTCTTC.

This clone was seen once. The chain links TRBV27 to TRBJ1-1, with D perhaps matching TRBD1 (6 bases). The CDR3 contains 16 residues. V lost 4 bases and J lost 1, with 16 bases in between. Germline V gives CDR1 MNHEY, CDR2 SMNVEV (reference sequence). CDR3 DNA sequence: TGTGCCAGCAGTTATGATCCCGGCAGGGGGAACACTGAAGCTTTCTTT. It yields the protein CASSYDPGRGNTEAFF.

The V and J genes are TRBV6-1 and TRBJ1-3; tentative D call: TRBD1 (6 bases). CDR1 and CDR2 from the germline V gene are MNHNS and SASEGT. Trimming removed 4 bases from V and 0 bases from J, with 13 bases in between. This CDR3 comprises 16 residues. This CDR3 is CASSADSSFSGNTIYF. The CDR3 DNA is TGTGCCAGCAGTGCGGACAGCTCCTTCTCTGGAAACACCATATATTTT.